This passage covers 7 T cell receptor beta chains from one sample sequenced in a study of cytomegalovirus exposure and HLA in healthy donors. The repertoire was sequenced with immunoSEQ multiplex PCR; TCRdb's copy has only in-frame clones and lacks some. Counted here are tens of thousands of clones, 96% occurring once; the ten biggest clones make up about 1.3%. Sequenced material: PBMCs. Source of these receptors: a woman aged 18-29 years in good health and CMV-seronegative.

This chain joins TRBV6-5 and TRBJ2-3, with TRBD2 matching over 8 bases. CDR1 and CDR2 (germline): MNHEY, SVGAGI. After removal of 3 bases from V and 1 base from J, the junction contained 6 bases not matched to a gene. This CDR3 contains 16 residues. The CDR3 loop is CASSYPGTSGTDTQYF. CDR3 nucleotides: TGTGCCAGCAGTTATCCCGGGACTAGTGGCACAGATACGCAGTATTTT.

A single count supports this clone. This rearrangement joins TRBV21-1 to TRBJ2-7; the listed D gene, TRBD1, was not tested against the DNA. TRBV21-1 is termed a pseudogene. The CDR3 covers 15 residues. The CDR3 spells CASSKEGGHSYEQYF. In DNA, the CDR3 is TGTGCCAGCAGCAAAGAAGGGGGACACAGCTACGAGCAGTACTTC.

The chain employs TRBV6-5 and TRBJ2-7; 7 bases map to TRBD2. Trimming at V came to 4 bases and at J to 2 bases, leaving 11 bases not matched to a gene. The germline V gene encodes CDR1 MNHEY and CDR2 SVGAGI. The CDR3 spans 16 residues. The CDR3 loop reads CASSSPLAGDTYEQYF. The CDR3 DNA is TGTGCCAGCAGTTCCCCCTTAGCGGGTGACACCTACGAGCAGTACTTC.

V and J are TRBV6-6 and TRBJ1-5; D uncertain. Trimming stripped 7 bases from V and 6 bases from J, with 13 bases between. The CDR3 runs 13 residues. CDR1 MNHNY and CDR2 SVGAGI come from the germline V gene (reference sequence). The CDR3 is CASNRELIQPQHF. The CDR3 coding sequence is TGTGCCAGCAACCGGGAACTTATTCAGCCCCAGCATTTT.

The rearrangement links TRBV15 to TRBJ2-1; D gene ambiguous. V was pared by 3 bases and J by 7 bases, with 4 bases between. CDR3 size: 11 residues. CDR1 is LNHNV, CDR2 YYDKDF, per germline (reference sequence). CDR3 sequence (DNA): TGTGCCACCAGCAGCCTAAATGAGCAGTTCTTC. The encoded protein is CATSSLNEQFF.

V usage is TRBV5-8 and J usage is TRBJ1-3, with 7 positions matching TRBD1. The CDR3 is made up of 14 amino acids. Germline loops: CDR1 SGHTS, CDR2 YDEGEE. V lost 4 bases, J lost 2 bases, and 3 bases stayed unmatched. The CDR3 sequence is CASSIDRAGNTIYF. CDR3 coding DNA: TGTGCCAGCAGCATAGACAGGGCTGGAAACACCATATATTTT.

The table lists this clone with a count of one. The genes are TRBV23-1 and TRBJ2-7, with TRBD2 identical over 12 bases. TRBV23-1 is identified as an open reading frame with a role that is uncertain. CDR3 length: 18 amino acids. Losses at the gene ends were 6 bases for V and 1 base for J; bases not matched to a gene: 13. The CDR3 reads CASRPAGTSGSPSYEQYF. Written as DNA, the CDR3 is TGCGCCAGCAGGCCGGCAGGGACTAGCGGGTCGCCTTCCTACGAGCAGTACTTC.